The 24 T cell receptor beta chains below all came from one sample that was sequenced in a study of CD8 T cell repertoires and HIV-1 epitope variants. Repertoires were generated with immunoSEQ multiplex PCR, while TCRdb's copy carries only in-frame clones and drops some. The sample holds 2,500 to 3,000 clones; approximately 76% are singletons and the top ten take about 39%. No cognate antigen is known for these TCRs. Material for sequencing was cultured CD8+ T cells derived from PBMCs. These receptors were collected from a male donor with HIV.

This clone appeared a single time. The CDR3 is CASSRGAAGDLWETQYF. The DNA for the CDR3 is TGTGCCAGCAGCCGGGGGGCGGCAGGGGACCTCTGGGAGACCCAGTACTTC. The chain links TRBV11-1 to TRBJ2-5; maybe TRBD2 (7 bases). V was cut by 5 bases and J by 5 bases, with 24 bases left in between. The CDR3 is 17 amino acids. CDR1 is SGHAT and CDR2 is FQDESV in the germline V gene (reference sequence).

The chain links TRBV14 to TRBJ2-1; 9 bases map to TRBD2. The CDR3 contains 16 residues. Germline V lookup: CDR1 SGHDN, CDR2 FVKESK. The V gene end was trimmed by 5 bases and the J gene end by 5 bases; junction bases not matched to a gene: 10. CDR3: CASSSQREVPHNEQFF. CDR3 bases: TGTGCCAGCAGCTCCCAGCGGGAGGTCCCCCACAATGAGCAGTTCTTC. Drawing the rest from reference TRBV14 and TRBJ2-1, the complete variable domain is EAGVTQFPSHSVIEKGQTVTLRCDPISGHDNLYWYRRVMGKEIKFLLHFVKESKQDESGMPNNRFLAERTGGTYSTLKVQPAELEDSGVYFCASSSQREVPHNEQFFGPGTRLTVL.

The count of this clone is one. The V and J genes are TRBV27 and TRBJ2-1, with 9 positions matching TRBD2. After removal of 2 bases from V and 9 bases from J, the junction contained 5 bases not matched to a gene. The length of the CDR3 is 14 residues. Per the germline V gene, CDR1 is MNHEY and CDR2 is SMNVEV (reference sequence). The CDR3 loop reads CASSLGLAGSEQFF. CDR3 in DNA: TGTGCCAGCAGTTTAGGTCTAGCGGGAAGTGAGCAGTTCTTC.

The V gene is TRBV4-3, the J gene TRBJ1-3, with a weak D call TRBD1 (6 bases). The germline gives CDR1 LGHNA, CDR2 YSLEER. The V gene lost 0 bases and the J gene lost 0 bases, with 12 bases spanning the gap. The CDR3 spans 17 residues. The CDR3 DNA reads TGCGCCAGCAGCCAAGAACCAGGGGACCTCTCTGGAAACACCATATATTTT. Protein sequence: CASSQEPGDLSGNTIYF.

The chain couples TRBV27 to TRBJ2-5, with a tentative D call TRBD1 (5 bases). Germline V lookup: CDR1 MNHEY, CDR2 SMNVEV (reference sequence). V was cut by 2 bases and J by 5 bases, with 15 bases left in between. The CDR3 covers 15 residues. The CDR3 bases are TGTGCCAGCAGTTTACAGGGCCTACCGGCGGAGACCCAGTACTTC. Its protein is CASSLQGLPAETQYF.

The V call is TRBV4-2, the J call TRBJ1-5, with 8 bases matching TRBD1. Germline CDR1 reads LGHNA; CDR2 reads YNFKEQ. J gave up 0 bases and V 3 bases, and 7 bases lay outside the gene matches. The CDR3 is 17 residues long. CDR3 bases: TGTGCCAGCAGCCAGTCGGGACAGGCCAATAGCAATCAGCCCCAGCATTTT. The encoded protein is CASSQSGQANSNQPQHF.

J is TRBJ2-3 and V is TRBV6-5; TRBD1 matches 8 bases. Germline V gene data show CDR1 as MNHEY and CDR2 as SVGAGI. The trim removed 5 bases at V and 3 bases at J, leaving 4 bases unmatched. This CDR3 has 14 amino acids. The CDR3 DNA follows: TGTGCCAGCAGTGGGACAGGCGGGACAGATACGCAGTATTTT. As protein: CASSGTGGTDTQYF.

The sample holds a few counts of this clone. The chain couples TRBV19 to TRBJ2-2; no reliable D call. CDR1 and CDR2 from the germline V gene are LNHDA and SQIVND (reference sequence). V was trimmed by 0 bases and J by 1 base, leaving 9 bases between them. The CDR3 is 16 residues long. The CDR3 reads CASSIDLRGNTGELFF. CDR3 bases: TGTGCCAGTAGTATAGATCTTCGTGGGAACACCGGGGAGCTGTTTTTT.

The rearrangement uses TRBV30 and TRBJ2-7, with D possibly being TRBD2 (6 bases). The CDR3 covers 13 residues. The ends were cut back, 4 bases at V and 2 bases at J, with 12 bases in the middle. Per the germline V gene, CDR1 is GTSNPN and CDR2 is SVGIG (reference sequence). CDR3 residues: CAWMRDGAYEQYF. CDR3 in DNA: TGTGCCTGGATGCGGGACGGAGCCTACGAGCAGTACTTC.

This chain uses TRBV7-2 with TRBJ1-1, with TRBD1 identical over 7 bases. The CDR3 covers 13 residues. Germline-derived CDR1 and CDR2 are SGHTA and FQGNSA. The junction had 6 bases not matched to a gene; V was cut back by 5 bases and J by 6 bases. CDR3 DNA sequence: TGTGCCAGCAGCCAGGGGGGCGGATCTGAAGCTTTCTTT. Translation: CASSQGGGSEAFF. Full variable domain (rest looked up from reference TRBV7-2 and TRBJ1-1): GAGVSQSPSNKVTEKGKDVELRCDPISGHTALYWYRQSLGQGLEFLIYFQGNSAPDKSGLPSDRFSAERTGGSVSTLTIQRTQQEDSAVYLCASSQGGGSEAFFGQGTRLTVV.

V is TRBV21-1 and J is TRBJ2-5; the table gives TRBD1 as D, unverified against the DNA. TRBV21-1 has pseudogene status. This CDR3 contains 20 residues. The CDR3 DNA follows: TGTGCCAGCAGCAAAGCGGTGGGGGAAAGTGGCGGTGGACAGCAAGAGACCCAGTACTTC. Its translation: CASSKAVGESGGGQQETQYF.

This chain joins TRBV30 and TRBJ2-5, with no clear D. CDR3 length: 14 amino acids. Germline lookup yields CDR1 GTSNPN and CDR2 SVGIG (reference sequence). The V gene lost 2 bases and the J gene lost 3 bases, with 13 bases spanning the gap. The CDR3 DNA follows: TGTGCCTGGAGTAGGAAGGACGTGGAAGAGACCCAGTACTTC. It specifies CAWSRKDVEETQYF.

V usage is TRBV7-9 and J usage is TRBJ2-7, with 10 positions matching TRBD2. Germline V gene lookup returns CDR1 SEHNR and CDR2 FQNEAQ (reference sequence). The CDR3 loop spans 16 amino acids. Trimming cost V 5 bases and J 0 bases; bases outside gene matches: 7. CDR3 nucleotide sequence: TGTGCCAGCAGCGGATCTAGCGGGGGTCTCTCCTACGAGCAGTACTTC. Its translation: CASSGSSGGLSYEQYF.

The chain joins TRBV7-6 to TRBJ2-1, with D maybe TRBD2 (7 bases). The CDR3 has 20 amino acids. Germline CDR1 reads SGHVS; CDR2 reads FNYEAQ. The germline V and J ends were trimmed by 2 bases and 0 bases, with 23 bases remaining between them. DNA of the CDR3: TGTGCCAGCAGCTTAAGTGGGGGCCTAGCGGACCTAAGCTCCTACAATGAGCAGTTCTTC. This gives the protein CASSLSGGLADLSSYNEQFF. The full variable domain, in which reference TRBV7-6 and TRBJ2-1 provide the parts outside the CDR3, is GAGVSQSPRYKVTKRGQDVALRCDPISGHVSLYWYRQALGQGPEFLTYFNYEAQQDKSGLPNDRFSAERPEGSISTLTIQRTEQRDSAMYRCASSLSGGLADLSSYNEQFFGPGTRLTVL.

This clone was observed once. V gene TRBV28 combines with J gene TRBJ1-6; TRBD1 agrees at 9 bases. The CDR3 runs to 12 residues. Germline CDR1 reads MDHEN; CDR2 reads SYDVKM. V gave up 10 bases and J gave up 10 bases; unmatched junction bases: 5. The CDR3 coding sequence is TGTGCCACCGACAGGGGGGGATCACCCCTCCACTTT. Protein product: CATDRGGSPLHF.

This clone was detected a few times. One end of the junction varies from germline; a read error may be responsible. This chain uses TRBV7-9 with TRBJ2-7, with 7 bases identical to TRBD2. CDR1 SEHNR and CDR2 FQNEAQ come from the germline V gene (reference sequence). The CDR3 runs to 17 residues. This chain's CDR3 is CASRLDGPSGAPYEQYF. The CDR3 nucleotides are TGTGCCAGCAGATTAGATGGTCCTAGCGGAGCCCCCTACGAGCAGTACTTC.

The CDR3 region has the DNA TGTGCCAGCAGTTTCCCGGACAGCCACTATGGCTACACCTTC. This sequence encodes CASSFPDSHYGYTF. The V and J genes are TRBV28 and TRBJ1-2; perhaps TRBD1 as D (6 bases). The CDR3 has 14 residues. In germline, CDR1 is MDHEN, CDR2 SYDVKM. V shed 3 bases and J shed 3 bases, with 11 bases lying between them.

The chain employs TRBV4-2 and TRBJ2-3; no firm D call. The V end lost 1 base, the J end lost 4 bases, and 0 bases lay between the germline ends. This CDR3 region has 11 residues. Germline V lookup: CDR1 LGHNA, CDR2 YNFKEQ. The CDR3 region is CASSQADTQYF. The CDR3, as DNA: TGTGCCAGCAGCCAAGCAGATACGCAGTATTTT.

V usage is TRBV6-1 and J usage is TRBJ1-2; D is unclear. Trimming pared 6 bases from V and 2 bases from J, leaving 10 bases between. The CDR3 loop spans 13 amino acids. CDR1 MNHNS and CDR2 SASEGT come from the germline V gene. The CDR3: CASSDGLNYGYTF. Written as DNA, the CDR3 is TGTGCCAGCAGCGACGGCCTAAACTATGGCTACACCTTC.

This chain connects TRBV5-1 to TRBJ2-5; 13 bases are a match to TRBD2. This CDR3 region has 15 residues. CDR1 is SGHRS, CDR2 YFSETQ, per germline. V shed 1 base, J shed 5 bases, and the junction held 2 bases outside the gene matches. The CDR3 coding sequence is TGCGCCAGCAGCTTGACTAGCGGGGGGGGCGAGACCCAGTACTTC. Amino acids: CASSLTSGGGETQYF.

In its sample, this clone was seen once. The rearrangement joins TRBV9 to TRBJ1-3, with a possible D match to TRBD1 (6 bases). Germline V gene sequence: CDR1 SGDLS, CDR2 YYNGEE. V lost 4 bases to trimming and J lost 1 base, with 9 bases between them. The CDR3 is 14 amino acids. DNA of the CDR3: TGTGCCAGCAGCCCGGGGACATCTGGAAACACCATATATTTT. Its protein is CASSPGTSGNTIYF.

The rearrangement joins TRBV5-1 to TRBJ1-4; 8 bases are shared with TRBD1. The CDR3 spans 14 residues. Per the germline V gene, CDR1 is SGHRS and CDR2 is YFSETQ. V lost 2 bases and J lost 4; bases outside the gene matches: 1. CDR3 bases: TGCGCCAGCAGCTTAGGACAGGGTAATGAAAAACTGTTTTTT. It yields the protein CASSLGQGNEKLFF. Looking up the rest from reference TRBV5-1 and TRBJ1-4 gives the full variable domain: KAGVTQTPRYLIKTRGQQVTLSCSPISGHRSVSWYQQTPGQGLQFLFEYFSETQRNKGNFPGRFSGRQFSNSRSEMNVSTLELGDSALYLCASSLGQGNEKLFFGSGTQLSVL.

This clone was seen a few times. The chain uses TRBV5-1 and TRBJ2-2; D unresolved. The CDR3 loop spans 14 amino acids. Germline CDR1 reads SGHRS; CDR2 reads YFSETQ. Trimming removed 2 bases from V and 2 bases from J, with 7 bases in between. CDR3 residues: CASSFGRNTGELFF. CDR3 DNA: TGCGCCAGCAGCTTCGGAAGAAACACCGGGGAGCTGTTTTTT.

CDR3 sequence: CASSSRGFSGNTIYF. In DNA form, the CDR3 reads TGTGCCAGCAGCTCCAGGGGCTTCTCTGGAAACACCATATATTTT. V gene TRBV28 combines with J gene TRBJ1-3, with D possibly being TRBD1 (6 bases). The CDR3 has 15 residues. CDR1 and CDR2 from the germline V gene are MDHEN and SYDVKM. The V and J ends lost 6 bases and 0 bases respectively, with 12 bases between them.